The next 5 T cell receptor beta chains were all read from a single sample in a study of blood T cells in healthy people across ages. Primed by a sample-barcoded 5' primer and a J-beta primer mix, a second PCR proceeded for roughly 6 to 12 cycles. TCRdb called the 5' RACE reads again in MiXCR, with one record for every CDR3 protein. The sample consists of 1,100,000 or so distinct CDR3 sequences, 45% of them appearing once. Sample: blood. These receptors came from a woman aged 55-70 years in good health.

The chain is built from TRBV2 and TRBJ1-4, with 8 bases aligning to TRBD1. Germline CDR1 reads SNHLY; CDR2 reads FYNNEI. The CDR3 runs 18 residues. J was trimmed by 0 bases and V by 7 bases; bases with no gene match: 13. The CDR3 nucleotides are TGTGCCAGCATGAGGGCAGGGGGCCCGGCCGCAACTAATGAAAAACTGTTTTTT. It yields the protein CASMRAGGPAATNEKLFF.

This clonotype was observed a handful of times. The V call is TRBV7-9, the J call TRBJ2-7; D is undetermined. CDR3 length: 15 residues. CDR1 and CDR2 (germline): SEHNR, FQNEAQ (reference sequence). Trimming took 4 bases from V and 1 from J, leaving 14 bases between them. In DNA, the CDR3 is TGTGCCAGCAGCTCCCTTAGAGGCAGATCCTACGAGCAGTACTTC. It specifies CASSSLRGRSYEQYF.

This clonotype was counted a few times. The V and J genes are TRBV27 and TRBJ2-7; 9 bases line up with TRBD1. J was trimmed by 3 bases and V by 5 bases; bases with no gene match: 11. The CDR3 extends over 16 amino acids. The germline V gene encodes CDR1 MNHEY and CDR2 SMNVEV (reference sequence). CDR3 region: CASSILRGQGIYEQYF. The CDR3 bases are TGTGCCAGCAGTATCCTCCGAGGACAGGGGATCTACGAGCAGTACTTC.

In DNA, the CDR3 is TGTGCCAGCAGCTGGGCCAGGGACTACGAGCAGTACTTC. Its protein product is CASSWARDYEQYF. The chain joins TRBV27 to TRBJ2-7, with D perhaps TRBD1 (5 bases). The V gene lost 6 bases and the J gene lost 3 bases, with 12 bases spanning the gap. CDR3 length: 13 amino acids. From germline, CDR1 is MNHEY and CDR2 SMNVEV (reference sequence).

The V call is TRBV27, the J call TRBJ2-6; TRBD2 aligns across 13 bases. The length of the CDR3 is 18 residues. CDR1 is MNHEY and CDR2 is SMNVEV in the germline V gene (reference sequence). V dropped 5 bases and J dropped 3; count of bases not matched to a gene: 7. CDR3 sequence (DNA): TGTGCCAGCAGTCCCGGACTAGCGGGAGTTGGTGGGGCCAACGTCCTGACTTTC. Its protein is CASSPGLAGVGGANVLTF.